Following are 2 T cell receptor beta chains from one sample sequenced in a study of regulatory T cells in long-lasting Graves disease. CDR3-region Arm-PCR and iRepertoire HTBI primers produced the TCR beta libraries. In TCRdb, the multiplex PCR reads were re-called with MiXCR into one record per CDR3 protein. The table records 390,000 or so distinct CDR3 sequences, approximately 12% of them present only once. Time point indicated: newly diagnosed GD, antithyroid drugs for less than 3 months. The TCR library was made from RNA that had been extracted from PBMCs in TRIzol. These data were also filed under a second study, of T cells in Graves' hyperthyroidism and ophthalmopathy.

The material was peripheral blood mononuclear cells (PBMCs), obtained at new diagnosis, from a patient treated with antithyroid drugs. The receptor source for this set is a woman younger than 35 with Graves disease.

The CDR3 is CSAIPPLLAGGPPYEQYV. The CDR3 nucleotides are TGCAGTGCTATCCCCCCTTTGCTAGCGGGGGGGCCCCCCTACGAGCAGTACGTC. The chain employs TRBV20-1 and TRBJ2-7; TRBD2 agrees at 12 bases. The CDR3 is made up of 18 amino acids. Germline-derived CDR1 and CDR2 are DFQATT and SNEGSKA (reference sequence). V trimming: 4 bases; J trimming: 2 bases; junction bases outside the gene matches: 15.

The chain links TRBV7-8 to TRBJ1-2; tentatively, D is TRBD1 (5 bases). The V and J ends lost 2 bases and 2 bases respectively, with 18 bases between them. Germline V lookup: CDR1 SGHVS, CDR2 FQNEAQ. The CDR3 has 17 residues. CDR3 region: CASSLFGPQGGNYGYTF. CDR3 DNA: TGTGCCAGCAGCTTATTCGGCCCCCAGGGTGGAAACTATGGCTACACCTTC.